The 8 T cell receptor beta chains below were found in one sample sequenced in a study of cytomegalovirus exposure and HLA in healthy donors. Amplification used 60 Vbeta primers and 13 Jbeta primers. Measured with immunoSEQ multiplex PCR; TCRdb has only the in-frame clones, and not every one. This sample's clone table lists roughly 150,000 clones. Source material: PBMCs. These receptor sequences come from a woman aged 45-65 years in good health and CMV-seronegative.

CDR3 DNA sequence: TGTGCCAGCAGTGAGGGCAGGATACGCTTCGGGGTACAAGAGACCCAGTACTTC. This gives the protein CASSEGRIRFGVQETQYF. The chain is built from TRBV6-1 and TRBJ2-5; TRBD2 is a possible D gene (5 bases). V was shortened by 3 bases and J by 2 bases, with 22 bases between the two germline ends. In germline, CDR1 is MNHNS, CDR2 SASEGT. CDR3 size: 18 residues.

This sequence joins TRBV6-5 and TRBJ2-7; 13 nucleotides agree with TRBD2. CDR3 length: 15 amino acids. Looked up from germline, CDR1 is MNHEY and CDR2 is SVGAGI. V was pared by 0 bases and J by 9 bases, with 5 bases of the junction left unmatched. The DNA of the CDR3 is TGTGCCAGCAGTTACTCTAGGACTAGCGGGAGCGGGCAGTACTTC. Translating gives CASSYSRTSGSGQYF.

V usage is TRBV5-1 and J usage is TRBJ2-1, with TRBD2 matching over 7 bases. V dropped 0 bases and J dropped 4; count of bases not matched to a gene: 7. The CDR3 totals 16 residues. Germline loops: CDR1 SGHRS, CDR2 YFSETQ. The CDR3: CASSLEGRVAYNEQFF. The CDR3 DNA reads as TGCGCCAGCAGCTTGGAGGGGAGGGTCGCGTACAATGAGCAGTTCTTC.

The chain has TRBV11-2 and TRBJ2-5; the D gene is possibly TRBD1 (6 bases). The CDR3 is 16 residues long. Germline loops: CDR1 SGHAT, CDR2 FQNNGV. V shed 1 base and J shed 4 bases, with 16 bases lying between them. The CDR3 nucleotides read TGTGCCAGCAGCTTAGGCCTGGGGACATATTTAGAGACCCAGTACTTC. It encodes CASSLGLGTYLETQYF. Full variable domain (missing parts from reference TRBV11-2 and TRBJ2-5): EAGVAQSPRYKIIEKRQSVAFWCNPISGHATLYWYQQILGQGPKLLIQFQNNGVVDDSQLPKDRFSAERLKGVDSTLKIQPAKLEDSAVYLCASSLGLGTYLETQYFGPGTRLLVL.

V gene TRBV11-2 combines with J gene TRBJ2-7; 7 nucleotides line up with TRBD2. V shed 1 base, J shed 0 bases, and the junction held 3 bases outside the gene matches. This CDR3 has 15 amino acids. Germline loops: CDR1 SGHAT, CDR2 FQNNGV. DNA of the CDR3: TGTGCCAGCAGCTTAGTAGTAGCGGGCTCCTACGAGCAGTACTTC. This gives the protein CASSLVVAGSYEQYF.

The rearrangement joins TRBV29-1 to TRBJ2-2; no definite D call. The CDR3 covers 14 residues. The V end lost 6 bases, the J end lost 1 base, and 12 bases lay between the germline ends. Germline-derived CDR1 and CDR2 are SQVTM and ANQGSEA. The DNA of the CDR3 is TGCAGCGTGGCTCCCAGGCTGAACACCGGGGAGCTGTTTTTT. Protein: CSVAPRLNTGELFF.

The chain joins TRBV9 to TRBJ2-1; TRBD2 matches 11 bases. V gave up 6 bases and J gave up 9 bases; unmatched junction bases: 8. The CDR3 has 14 residues. Germline CDR1 reads SGDLS; CDR2 reads YYNGEE. Here the CDR3 reads CASNLAGGGFEQFF. The CDR3 DNA is TGTGCCAGCAATCTAGCGGGAGGAGGCTTTGAGCAGTTCTTC.

The J gene is TRBJ2-2, the V gene TRBV2, with unresolved D. The CDR3 runs 14 residues. Trimming took 8 bases from V and 0 from J, leaving 10 bases between them. CDR1 and CDR2 (germline): SNHLY, FYNNEI. CDR3 sequence: CASQEDSNTGELFF. CDR3 bases: TGTGCCAGCCAAGAGGATTCGAACACCGGGGAGCTGTTTTTT. The variable domain in full, with the rest retrieved from reference TRBV2 and TRBJ2-2, is EPEVTQTPSHQVTQMGQEVILRCVPISNHLYFYWYRQILGQKVEFLVSFYNNEISEKSEIFDDQFSVERPDGSNFTLKIRSTKLEDSAMYFCASQEDSNTGELFFGEGSRLTVL.